This T cell receptor beta chain was recorded in a study of OX40 agonist ivuxolimab in advanced cancers. Overall study context: There were three patients with partial responses, one having hepatocellular carcinoma and two cutaneous melanoma.

The data were produced by immunoSEQ multiplex PCR, yet TCRdb's version contains in-frame clones alone and is incomplete. This table holds 65,000 to 95,000 clones, 84% found once. This sample comprised CD4+ or CD8+ T cells sorted from blood, obtained in a trial of the OX40 agonist ivuxolimab. The sequence came from an adult with an advanced solid tumor such as melanoma, head and neck, liver or kidney cancer.

The CDR3: CASSRAGGKGTQYF. CDR3 nucleotide sequence: TGCGCCAGCAGCCGCGCGGGCGGAAAAGGGACCCAGTACTTC. The chain uses TRBV4-3 and TRBJ2-5; D may be TRBD2 (5 bases). Germline values: CDR1 LGHNA, CDR2 YSLEER. V lost 4 bases and J lost 7, with 16 bases in between. This CDR3 comprises 14 residues.